This TCR beta chain was documented in a study of radiotherapy plus CTLA-4 blockade in lung cancer. The study gave focal radiation plus ipilimumab CTLA-4 blockade to patients with chemo-refractory metastatic non-small-cell lung cancer. A remark on this clone: Its antigen is unknown.

The CDR3 runs to 16 residues. Trimming removed 4 bases from V and 5 bases from J; junction bases left unmatched: 5. The germline gives CDR1 SGHRS, CDR2 YFSETQ. Points from the study as a whole: After radiotherapy and ipilimumab, tumor-derived clones expanded in peripheral blood. Reports identified early blood T cell clone dynamics, with interferon-beta, as the best response predictor.

The protocol was immunoSEQ multiplex PCR, while the TCRdb copy is restricted to in-frame clones and leaves out a portion. The data show over 80,000 clones, around 83% seen once. The sample was peripheral blood, taken from a patient treated with radiotherapy plus ipilimumab. The clonotype originates from a human donor with non-small cell lung cancer who had stable disease on radiotherapy plus ipilimumab. The rearrangement links TRBV5-1 to TRBJ2-1, with 14 nucleotides matching TRBD2. In DNA, the CDR3 is TGCGCCAGCAGCGCCAGGACTAGCGGGAGGAACAATGAGCAGTTCTTC. As protein: CASSARTSGRNNEQFF.